Listed here is a single TCR beta chain. Its antigen is not identified. The CDR3 covers 16 residues. In germline, CDR1 is SGHRS, CDR2 YFSETQ. Trimming stripped 0 bases from V and 5 bases from J, with 17 bases between. This record comes from a study of cytomegalovirus exposure and HLA in healthy donors. Study-level results: According to the study, around 160 TCR beta chains were cytomegalovirus-associated. In a later analysis, productive TCRs from donors in an Asian-associated ancestry cluster reportedly carried fewer N-insertions than the cohort mean. An analysis that came later showed most CMV-associated TCR beta chains appearing HLA-restricted. Most TCR sequences were rare, but some public TCRs occurred in many donors.

The PCR contained 60 Vbeta and 13 Jbeta primers. Sequenced by immunoSEQ multiplex PCR; TCRdb stores in-frame clones only, minus some. The data hold about 98,000 clones, with under 85% observed a single time. Sequencing was performed on PBMCs. The TCR originated in a female donor in good health and CMV-seropositive. The chain links TRBV5-1 to TRBJ2-5, with a tentative D call TRBD2 (6 bases). The CDR3 DNA is TGCGCCAGCAGCTTGGATGGGACCGGGGGTGGGGAGACCCAGTACTTC. Its protein is CASSLDGTGGGETQYF.